These 20 T cell receptor beta chains originate from one sample sequenced in a study of cytomegalovirus exposure and HLA in healthy donors. In the PCR, 60 Vbeta and 13 Jbeta primers were used. Generated by immunoSEQ multiplex PCR, the TCRdb table keeps only in-frame clones and is missing some. The table lists about 130,000 clones, approximately 82% of them singletons. The sample taken for sequencing was PBMCs. These receptor sequences come from a woman between 18 and 30 years old in good health and CMV-seropositive.

The chain couples TRBV11-2 to TRBJ2-7; D may be TRBD2 (7 bases). Trimming cost V 7 bases and J 6 bases, with 22 bases left between them. This CDR3 comprises 15 residues. Germline V gene data show CDR1 as SGHAT and CDR2 as FQNNGV. CDR3 amino acids: CASTIPGGGQGEQYF. CDR3 coding DNA: TGTGCCAGCACCATCCCTGGGGGGGGCCAGGGCGAGCAGTACTTC.

The chain recombines TRBV20-1 with TRBJ1-2; 8 nucleotides align to TRBD1. Germline V CDR1 and CDR2: DFQATT, SNEGSKA (reference sequence). The J segment lost 8 bases and the V segment lost 5 bases, leaving 1 base of the junction unmatched. The CDR3 length is 10 residues. CDR3 sequence reads: CSADRGGYTF. CDR3 sequence (DNA): TGCAGTGCTGACAGGGGCGGCTACACCTTC.

This chain links TRBV19 with TRBJ2-5; TRBD2 might be the D (5 bases). The CDR3 has 13 residues. Trimming stripped 3 bases from V and 4 bases from J, with 9 bases between. Looked up from germline, CDR1 is LNHDA and CDR2 is SQIVND (reference sequence). CDR3 DNA: TGTGCCAGTAGTATGAGGGTAGGAGAGACCCAGTACTTC. This sequence encodes CASSMRVGETQYF.

The chain employs TRBV27 and TRBJ2-1; 11 bases align to TRBD2. J lost 4 bases, V lost 3 bases, and 8 bases had no gene match. Germline CDR1 MNHEY, CDR2 SMNVEV (reference sequence). There are 17 residues in the CDR3. Here the CDR3 reads CASSFPMTSGKYNEQFF. CDR3 sequence (DNA): TGTGCCAGCAGTTTCCCAATGACTAGCGGGAAATACAATGAGCAGTTCTTC.

Written as DNA, the CDR3 is TGTGCCAGCAGTTTTCGAGCGGGGGGGCCTTTCGAGCAGTACTTC. It is translated as CASSFRAGGPFEQYF. The V and J genes are TRBV6-5 and TRBJ2-7; 10 nucleotides align to TRBD2. J gave up 6 bases and V 4 bases, and 9 bases lay outside the gene matches. The CDR3 is 15 amino acids. Germline loops: CDR1 MNHEY, CDR2 SVGAGI.

This chain joins TRBV5-1 and TRBJ2-5; possible D gene TRBD2, 6 bases. V gave up 0 bases and J gave up 5 bases, with 17 bases separating them. The CDR3 sequence is 16 residues long. CDR1 is SGHRS and CDR2 is YFSETQ in the germline V gene. The CDR3 here is CASSLAGGTIKETQYF. In DNA form, the CDR3 reads TGCGCCAGCAGCTTGGCCGGCGGGACGATAAAGGAGACCCAGTACTTC.

This clone has only a few counts. The rearrangement links TRBV5-1 to TRBJ2-2, with a tentative D call TRBD2 (5 bases). The CDR3 spans 15 residues. With 3 bases removed from V and 6 bases from J, the gap between germline ends came to 15 bases. In germline, CDR1 is SGHRS, CDR2 YFSETQ. CDR3 region: CASSWRPDQAGELFF. As DNA, the CDR3 is TGCGCCAGCAGCTGGAGGCCAGATCAAGCCGGGGAGCTGTTTTTT.

In this sample, this clone turned up a few times. The chain uses TRBV6-5 and TRBJ1-1, with D perhaps matching TRBD1 (6 bases). Per the germline V gene, CDR1 is MNHEY and CDR2 is SVGAGI. This CDR3 region has 15 residues. V was cut by 7 bases and J by 0 bases, with 15 bases left in between. CDR3 DNA sequence: TGTGCCAGCACCCCAACTCAGGGGTTGAACACTGAAGCTTTCTTT. This sequence encodes CASTPTQGLNTEAFF.

The count of this clone is one. This chain links TRBV2 with TRBJ2-1; possible D gene TRBD1, 5 bases. The CDR3 is made up of 11 amino acids. V gave up 8 bases and J gave up 6 bases, with 8 bases separating them. Germline V lookup: CDR1 SNHLY, CDR2 FYNNEI. The CDR3 region is CASSGINEQFF. The CDR3 coding sequence is TGTGCCAGCTCAGGGATCAATGAGCAGTTCTTC.

The chain links TRBV6-5 to TRBJ2-5, with a weak D call TRBD2 (7 bases). The germline gives CDR1 MNHEY, CDR2 SVGAGI. The CDR3 is 15 amino acids. With 2 bases removed from V and 5 bases from J, the gap between germline ends came to 15 bases. The CDR3: CASSYRQDGGETQYF. DNA of the CDR3: TGTGCCAGCAGTTACCGACAGGACGGGGGGGAGACCCAGTACTTC.

J is TRBJ1-1 and V is TRBV5-6; D ambiguous. Germline CDR1 and CDR2: SGHDT and YYEEEE. CDR3 size: 15 residues. V lost 0 bases to trimming and J lost 4 bases, with 13 bases between them. CDR3 bases: TGTGCCAGCAGCTTGGGGCCGTTCGCGGGCACTGAAGCTTTCTTT. Translated, it gives CASSLGPFAGTEAFF.

This chain joins TRBV7-8 and TRBJ2-7, with 7 nucleotides matching TRBD1. Germline V lookup: CDR1 SGHVS, CDR2 FQNEAQ. The ends lost 1 base at V and 4 bases at J; junction bases unmatched: 4. This CDR3 contains 14 residues. As DNA, the CDR3 is TGTGCCAGCAGCTTAGGGGGACAGACATACGAGCAGTACTTC. It codes for CASSLGGQTYEQYF.

The gene calls are TRBV6-5 and TRBJ2-1; 15 bases are shared with TRBD2. The CDR3 totals 15 residues. CDR1 is MNHEY, CDR2 SVGAGI, per germline. Trimming cost V 7 bases and J 12 bases; bases outside gene matches: 10. CDR3 in amino acids: CASTQGLAGGRRQFF. The CDR3 coding sequence is TGTGCCAGCACCCAAGGACTAGCGGGGGGGCGGCGGCAGTTCTTC.

Only a few counts were recorded for this clone. The rearrangement joins TRBV10-2 to TRBJ1-2; D remains ambiguous. Germline CDR1 and CDR2: WSHSY and SAAADI. V lost 2 bases and J 4 bases, leaving 11 bases between the germline ends. CDR3 length equals 14 residues. The CDR3 DNA is TGCGCCAGCAGTGAGGAGGCAAGTGTCTATGGCTACACCTTC. Translated, it gives CASSEEASVYGYTF.

This chain uses TRBV6-4 with TRBJ1-2; D remains ambiguous. This CDR3 region has 11 residues. V was pared by 6 bases and J by 7 bases, with 9 bases between. Germline CDR1 MRHNA, CDR2 SNTAGT. Here the CDR3 reads CASRRRVGYTF. CDR3 bases: TGTGCCAGCAGGAGACGGGTTGGCTACACCTTC.

The DNA for the CDR3 is TGTGCCAGCAGCTTAGACTCATGGGGCGCGGACACAGATACGCAGTATTTT. This translates into CASSLDSWGADTDTQYF. This rearrangement joins TRBV7-6 to TRBJ2-3; the D gene is possibly TRBD1 (5 bases). CDR1 is SGHVS and CDR2 is FNYEAQ in the germline V gene. There are 17 residues in the CDR3. V was cut by 1 base and J by 2 bases, with 16 bases left in between.

The chain joins TRBV7-3 to TRBJ2-2, with TRBD2 matching over 7 bases. This CDR3 is built from 14 residues. J gave up 5 bases and V 3 bases, and 3 bases lay outside the gene matches. CDR1 SGHTA and CDR2 FQGTGA come from the germline V gene. The CDR3 sequence: CASSFGGGTGELFF. Written as DNA, the CDR3 is TGTGCCAGCAGCTTTGGGGGAGGGACCGGGGAGCTGTTTTTT.

This clone was observed once. This sequence joins TRBV29-1 and TRBJ1-3; D is unclear. The CDR3 extends over 14 amino acids. Germline lookup yields CDR1 SQVTM and CDR2 ANQGSEA. The ends were cut back, 3 bases at V and 2 bases at J, with 11 bases in the middle. The CDR3 reads CSVDGGEAGNTIYF. The CDR3 DNA reads TGCAGCGTTGATGGAGGAGAGGCTGGAAACACCATATATTTT. Combining the CDR3 with reference TRBV29-1 and TRBJ1-3 gives the whole variable domain SAVISQKPSRDICQRGTSLTIQCQVDSQVTMMFWYRQQPGQSLTLIATANQGSEATYESGFVIDKFPISRPNLTFSTLTVSNMSPEDSSIYLCSVDGGEAGNTIYFGEGSWLTVV.

This sequence joins TRBV15 and TRBJ1-1; TRBD1 is a possible D gene (5 bases). V lost 2 bases, J lost 0 bases, and 13 bases lay in between. The germline V gene has CDR1 LNHNV and CDR2 YYDKDF (reference sequence). The CDR3 has 16 residues. CDR3 nucleotide sequence: TGTGCCACCAGCAGATACCAGACAGTCATGAACACTGAAGCTTTCTTT. Residues: CATSRYQTVMNTEAFF.

This rearrangement joins TRBV2 to TRBJ1-5; 8 bases are a match to TRBD1. The CDR3 covers 16 residues. Trimming cost V 2 bases and J 6 bases; bases outside gene matches: 9. CDR1 SNHLY and CDR2 FYNNEI come from the germline V gene. Here the CDR3 DNA reads TGTGCCAGCAGTGAAAACCCCCAGGGGGCGGGTCAGCCCCAGCATTTT. This codes for CASSENPQGAGQPQHF.